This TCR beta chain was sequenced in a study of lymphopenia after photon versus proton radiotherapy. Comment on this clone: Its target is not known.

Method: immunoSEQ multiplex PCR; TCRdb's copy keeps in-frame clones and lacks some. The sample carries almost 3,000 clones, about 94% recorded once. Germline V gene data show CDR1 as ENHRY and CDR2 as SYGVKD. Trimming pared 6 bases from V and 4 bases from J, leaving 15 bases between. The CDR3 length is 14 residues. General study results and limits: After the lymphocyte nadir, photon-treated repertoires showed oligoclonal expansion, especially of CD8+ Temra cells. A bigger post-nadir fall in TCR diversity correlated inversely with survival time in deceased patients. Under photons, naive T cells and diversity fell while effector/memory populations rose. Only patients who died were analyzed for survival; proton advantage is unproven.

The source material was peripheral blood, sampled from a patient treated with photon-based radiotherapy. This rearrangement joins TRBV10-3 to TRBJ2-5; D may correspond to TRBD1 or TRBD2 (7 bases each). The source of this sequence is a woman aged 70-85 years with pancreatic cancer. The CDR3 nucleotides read TGTGCCATCAGCCCAGGGGGGGCGAGAGAGACCCAGTACTTC. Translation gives CAISPGGARETQYF.